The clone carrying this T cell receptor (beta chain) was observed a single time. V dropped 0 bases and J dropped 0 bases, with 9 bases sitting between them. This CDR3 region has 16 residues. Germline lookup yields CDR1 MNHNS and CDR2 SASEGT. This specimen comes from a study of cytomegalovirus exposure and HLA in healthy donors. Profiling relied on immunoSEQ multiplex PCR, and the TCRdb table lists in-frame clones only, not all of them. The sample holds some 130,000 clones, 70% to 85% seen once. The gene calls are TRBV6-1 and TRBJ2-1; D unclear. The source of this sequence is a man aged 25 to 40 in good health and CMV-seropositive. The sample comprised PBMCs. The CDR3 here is CASSEAISSSYNEQFF. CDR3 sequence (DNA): TGTGCCAGCAGTGAAGCGATAAGCTCCTCCTACAATGAGCAGTTCTTC.